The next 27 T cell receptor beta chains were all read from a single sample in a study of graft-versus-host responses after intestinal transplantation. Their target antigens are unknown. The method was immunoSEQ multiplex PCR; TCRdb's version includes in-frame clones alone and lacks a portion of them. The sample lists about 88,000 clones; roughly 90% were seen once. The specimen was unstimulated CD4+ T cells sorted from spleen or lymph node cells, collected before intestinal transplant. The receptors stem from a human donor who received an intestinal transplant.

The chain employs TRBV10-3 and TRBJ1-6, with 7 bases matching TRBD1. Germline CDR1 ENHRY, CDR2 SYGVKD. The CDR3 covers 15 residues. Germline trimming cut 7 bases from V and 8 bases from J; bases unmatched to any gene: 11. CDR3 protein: CAITNNRGPDSPLHF. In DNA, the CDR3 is TGTGCCATCACCAATAACAGGGGTCCGGATTCACCCCTCCACTTT.

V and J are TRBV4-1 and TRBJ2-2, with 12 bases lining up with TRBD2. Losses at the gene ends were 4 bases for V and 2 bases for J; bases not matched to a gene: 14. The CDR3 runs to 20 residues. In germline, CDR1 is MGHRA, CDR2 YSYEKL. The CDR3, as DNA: TGCGCCAGCAGCCCCTGGACTAGCGGGACCCTCACCCGAAACACCGGGGAGCTGTTTTTT. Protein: CASSPWTSGTLTRNTGELFF.

The CDR3 region is CASSPDTHLNYGYTF. The DNA of the CDR3 is TGCGCCAGCAGCCCGGACACCCATTTGAACTATGGCTACACCTTC. V and J are TRBV5-1 and TRBJ1-2; D might be TRBD1 (5 bases). CDR3 size: 15 residues. V gave up 4 bases and J gave up 2 bases, with 15 bases separating them. Germline assignment: CDR1 SGHRS and CDR2 YFSETQ.

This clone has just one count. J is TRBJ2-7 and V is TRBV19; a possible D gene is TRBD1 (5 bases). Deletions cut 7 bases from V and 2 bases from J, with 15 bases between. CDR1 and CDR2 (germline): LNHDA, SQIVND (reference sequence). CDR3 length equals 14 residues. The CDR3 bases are TGTGCCAGTAACCCCGGCAGGGAACCCTACGAGCAGTACTTC. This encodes CASNPGREPYEQYF.

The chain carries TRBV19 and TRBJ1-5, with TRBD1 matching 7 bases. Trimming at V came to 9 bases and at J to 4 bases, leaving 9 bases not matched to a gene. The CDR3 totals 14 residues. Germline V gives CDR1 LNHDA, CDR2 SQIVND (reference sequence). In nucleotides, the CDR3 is TGTGCCAGCGACAGGGATTCTCGGAATCAGCCCCAGCATTTT. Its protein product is CASDRDSRNQPQHF. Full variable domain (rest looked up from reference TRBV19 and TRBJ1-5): DGGITQSPKYLFRKEGQNVTLSCEQNLNHDAMYWYRQDPGQGLRLIYYSQIVNDFQKGDIAEGYSVSREKKESFPLTVTSAQKNPTAFYLCASDRDSRNQPQHFGDGTRLSIL.

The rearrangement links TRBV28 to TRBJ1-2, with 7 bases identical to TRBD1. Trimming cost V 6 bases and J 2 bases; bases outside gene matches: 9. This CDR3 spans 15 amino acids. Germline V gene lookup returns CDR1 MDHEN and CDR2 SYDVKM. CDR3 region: CASSLLTGSNYGYTF. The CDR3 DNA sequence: TGTGCCAGCAGCCTACTGACAGGGTCGAACTATGGCTACACCTTC.

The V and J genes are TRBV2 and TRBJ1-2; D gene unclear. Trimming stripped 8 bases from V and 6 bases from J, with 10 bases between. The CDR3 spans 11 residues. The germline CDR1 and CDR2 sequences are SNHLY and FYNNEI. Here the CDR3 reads CASRVAHGYTF. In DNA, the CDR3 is TGTGCCAGCCGGGTAGCCCATGGCTACACCTTC.

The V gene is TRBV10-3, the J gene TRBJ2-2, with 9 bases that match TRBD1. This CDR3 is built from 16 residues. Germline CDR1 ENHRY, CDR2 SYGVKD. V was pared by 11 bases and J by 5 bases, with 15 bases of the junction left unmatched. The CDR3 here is CASHPSQGAGTGELFF. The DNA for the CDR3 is TGTGCCTCACACCCCTCACAGGGGGCTGGGACCGGGGAGCTGTTTTTT.

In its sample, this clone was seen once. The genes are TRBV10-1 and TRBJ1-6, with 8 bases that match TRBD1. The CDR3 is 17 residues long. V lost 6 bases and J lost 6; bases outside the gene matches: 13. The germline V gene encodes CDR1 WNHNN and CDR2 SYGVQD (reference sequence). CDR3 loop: CASSHIPDRGRNSPLHF. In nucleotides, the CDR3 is TGCGCCAGCAGCCACATCCCCGACAGGGGACGTAATTCACCCCTCCACTTT.

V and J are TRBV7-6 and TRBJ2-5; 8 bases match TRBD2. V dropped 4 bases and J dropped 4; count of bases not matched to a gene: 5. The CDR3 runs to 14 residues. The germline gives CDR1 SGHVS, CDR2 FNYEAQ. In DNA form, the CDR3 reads TGTGCCAGCAGCTCCGGGGGGGGGCGAGAGACCCAGTACTTC. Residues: CASSSGGGRETQYF.

CDR3 DNA sequence: TGTGCCAGCAGCCCCCGCTCAGGTGGCGAAAAACTGTTTTTT. Its translation is CASSPRSGGEKLFF. This sequence joins TRBV9 and TRBJ1-4; D call uncertain. Germline values: CDR1 SGDLS, CDR2 YYNGEE. The CDR3 is made up of 14 amino acids. V lost 4 bases, J lost 8 bases, and 15 bases lay in between.

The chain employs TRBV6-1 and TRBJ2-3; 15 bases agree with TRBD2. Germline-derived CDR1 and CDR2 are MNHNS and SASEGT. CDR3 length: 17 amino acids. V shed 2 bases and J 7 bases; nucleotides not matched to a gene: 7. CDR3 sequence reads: CASSEIRTSGGAHTQYF. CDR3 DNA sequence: TGTGCCAGCAGTGAAATACGGACTAGCGGGGGGGCGCATACGCAGTATTTT.

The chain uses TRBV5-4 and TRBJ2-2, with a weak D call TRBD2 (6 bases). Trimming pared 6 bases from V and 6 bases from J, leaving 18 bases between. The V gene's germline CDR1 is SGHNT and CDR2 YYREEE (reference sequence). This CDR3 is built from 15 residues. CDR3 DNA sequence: TGTGCCAGCACCCAAGGCGGGATGCGGCCCGGGGAGCTGTTTTTT. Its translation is CASTQGGMRPGELFF.

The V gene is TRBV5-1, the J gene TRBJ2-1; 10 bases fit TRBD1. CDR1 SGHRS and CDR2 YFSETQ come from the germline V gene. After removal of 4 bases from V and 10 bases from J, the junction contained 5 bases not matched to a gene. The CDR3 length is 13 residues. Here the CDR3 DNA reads TGCGCCAGCAGCACCCGGGACAGGGGAGAGCAGTTCTTC. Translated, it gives CASSTRDRGEQFF.

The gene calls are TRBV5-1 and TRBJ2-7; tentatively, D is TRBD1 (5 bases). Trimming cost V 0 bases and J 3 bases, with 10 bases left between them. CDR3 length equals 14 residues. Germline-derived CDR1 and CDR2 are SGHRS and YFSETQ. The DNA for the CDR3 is TGCGCCAGCAGCTTGGACGACAGACTCTACGAGCAGTACTTC. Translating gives CASSLDDRLYEQYF.

The CDR3 here is CASTRQGGTWGYTF. The CDR3 DNA sequence: TGTGCCAGCACCAGACAGGGGGGGACCTGGGGCTACACCTTC. This sequence joins TRBV27 and TRBJ1-2; 9 bases map to TRBD1. V shed 7 bases and J 8 bases; nucleotides not matched to a gene: 11. Per the germline V gene, CDR1 is MNHEY and CDR2 is SMNVEV (reference sequence). The CDR3 consists of 14 residues.

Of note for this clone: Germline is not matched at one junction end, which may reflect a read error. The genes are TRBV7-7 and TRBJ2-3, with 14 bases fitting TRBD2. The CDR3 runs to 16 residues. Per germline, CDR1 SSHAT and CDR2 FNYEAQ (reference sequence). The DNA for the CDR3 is TGTGCTAGCAGCCGACTAGCGGGGGGGTTCGCAGATACGCAGTATTTT. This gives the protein CASSRLAGGFADTQYF.

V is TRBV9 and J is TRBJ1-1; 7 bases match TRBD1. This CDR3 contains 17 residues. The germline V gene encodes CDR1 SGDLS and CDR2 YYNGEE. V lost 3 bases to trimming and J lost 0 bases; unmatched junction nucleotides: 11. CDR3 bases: TGTGCCAGCAGCGAGGGACAGAAGGGTTTCATGAACACTGAAGCTTTCTTT. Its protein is CASSEGQKGFMNTEAFF.

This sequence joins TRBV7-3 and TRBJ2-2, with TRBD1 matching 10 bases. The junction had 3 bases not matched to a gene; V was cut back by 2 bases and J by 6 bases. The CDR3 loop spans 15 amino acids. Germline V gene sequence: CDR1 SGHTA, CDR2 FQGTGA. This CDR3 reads CASSLFGQGAGELFF. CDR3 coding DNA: TGTGCCAGCAGCTTATTCGGACAGGGGGCCGGGGAGCTGTTTTTT. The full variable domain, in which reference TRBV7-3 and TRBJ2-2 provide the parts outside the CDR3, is GAGVSQTPSNKVTEKGKYVELRCDPISGHTALYWYRQSLGQGPEFLIYFQGTGAADDSGLPNDRFFAVRPEGSVSTLKIQRTERGDSAVYLCASSLFGQGAGELFFGEGSRLTVL.

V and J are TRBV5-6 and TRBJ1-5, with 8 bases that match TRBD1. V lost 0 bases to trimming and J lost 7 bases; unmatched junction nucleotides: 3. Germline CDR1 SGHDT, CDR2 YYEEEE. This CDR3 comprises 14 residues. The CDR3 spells CASSLGQGLQPQHF. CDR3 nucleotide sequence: TGTGCCAGCAGCTTGGGACAGGGGTTGCAGCCCCAGCATTTT.

The CDR3 nucleotides are TGTGCCAGTAGTATCTTCCCCCCGGAGTGGTATGGCTACACCTTC. Protein: CASSIFPPEWYGYTF. The V call is TRBV19, the J call TRBJ1-2; no firm D call. The germline V and J ends were trimmed by 3 bases and 5 bases, with 16 bases remaining between them. CDR1 and CDR2 from the germline V gene are LNHDA and SQIVND (reference sequence). The CDR3 has 15 amino acids. Looking up the rest from reference TRBV19 and TRBJ1-2 gives the full variable domain: DGGITQSPKYLFRKEGQNVTLSCEQNLNHDAMYWYRQDPGQGLRLIYYSQIVNDFQKGDIAEGYSVSREKKESFPLTVTSAQKNPTAFYLCASSIFPPEWYGYTFGSGTRLTVV.

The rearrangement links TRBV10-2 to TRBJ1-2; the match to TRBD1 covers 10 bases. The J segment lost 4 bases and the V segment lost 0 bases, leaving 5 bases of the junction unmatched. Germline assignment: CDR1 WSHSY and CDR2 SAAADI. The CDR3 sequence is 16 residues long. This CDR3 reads CASSESGTGARYGYTF. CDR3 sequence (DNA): TGCGCCAGCAGTGAGTCGGGGACAGGGGCGCGCTATGGCTACACCTTC.

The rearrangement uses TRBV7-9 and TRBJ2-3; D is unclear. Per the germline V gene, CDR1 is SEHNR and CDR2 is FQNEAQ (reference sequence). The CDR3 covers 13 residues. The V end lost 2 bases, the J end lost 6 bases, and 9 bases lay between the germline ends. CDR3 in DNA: TGTGCCAGCAGCTTAAGACTGTCCGATACGCAGTATTTT. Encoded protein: CASSLRLSDTQYF.

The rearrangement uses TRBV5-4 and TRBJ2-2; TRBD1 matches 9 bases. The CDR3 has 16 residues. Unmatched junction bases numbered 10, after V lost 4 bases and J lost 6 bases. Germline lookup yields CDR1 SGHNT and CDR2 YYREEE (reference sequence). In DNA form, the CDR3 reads TGTGCCAGCAGCCATTACAACAGGGGGCCCCCCGGGGAGCTGTTTTTT. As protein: CASSHYNRGPPGELFF.

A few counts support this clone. The DNA for the CDR3 is TGTGCCAGCAGTTACAAGGGGAATTCACCCCTCCACTTT. It encodes CASSYKGNSPLHF. The V and J genes are TRBV6-5 and TRBJ1-6; a possible D gene is TRBD1 (5 bases). With 2 bases removed from V and 7 bases from J, the gap between germline ends came to 6 bases. This CDR3 is 13 amino acids long. Germline CDR1 MNHEY, CDR2 SVGAGI.

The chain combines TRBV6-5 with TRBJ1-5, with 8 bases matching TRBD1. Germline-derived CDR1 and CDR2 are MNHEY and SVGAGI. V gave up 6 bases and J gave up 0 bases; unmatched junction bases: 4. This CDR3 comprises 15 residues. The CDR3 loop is CASRDRAYSNQPQHF. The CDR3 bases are TGTGCCAGCAGGGACAGGGCCTATAGCAATCAGCCCCAGCATTTT.

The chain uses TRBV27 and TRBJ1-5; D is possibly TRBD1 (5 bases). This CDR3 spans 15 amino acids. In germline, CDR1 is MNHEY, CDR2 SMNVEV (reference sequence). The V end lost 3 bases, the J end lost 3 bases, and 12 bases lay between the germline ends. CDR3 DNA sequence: TGTGCCAGCAGTTTGTGGGGCGCCTCCAATCAGCCCCAGCATTTT. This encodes CASSLWGASNQPQHF.